Listed below are T cell receptor beta chains from one sample, sequenced in a study of Ad26.COV2.S vaccination and SARS-CoV-2 variants. TCRdb keeps only in-frame clones here, not all; method: immunoSEQ multiplex PCR. Here the sample spans approximately 350,000 clones, about 83% being singletons. Sequenced material: peripheral blood, taken in a trial of Ad26.COV2.S vaccine versus placebo. The receptors shown here come from a person between 18 and 65 years old who received the Ad26.COV2.S COVID-19 vaccine or a placebo. CDR3s include the opening cysteine and the closing phenylalanine or tryptophan. The order of the fields is V gene, J gene, clone size, D gene, CDR3 protein, CDR3 DNA. A D gene is named only where the DNA matches it firmly. Clone size is stated in some rows and not others, as once, few, many or a class when expanded.

v_call: TRBV5-5; j_call: TRBJ2-3; clone_size: -; d_call: -; cdr3_aa: CASSRDVHGTDTQYF; cdr3_nt: TGTGCCAGCAGCCGGGACGTCCACGGCACAGATACGCAGTATTTT
v_call: TRBV5-1; j_call: TRBJ1-5; clone_size: -; d_call: TRBD1; cdr3_aa: CASSLTGQGNQPQHF; cdr3_nt: TGCGCCAGCAGCTTAACCGGACAGGGCAATCAGCCCCAGCATTTT
v_call: TRBV6-4; j_call: TRBJ1-2; clone_size: -; d_call: -; cdr3_aa: CASSPTGMPNYGYTF; cdr3_nt: TGTGCCAGCAGCCCCACAGGGATGCCTAACTATGGCTACACCTTC
v_call: TRBV19; j_call: TRBJ1-2; clone_size: -; d_call: -; cdr3_aa: CASSTGLGYTF; cdr3_nt: TGTGCCAGTAGTACAGGGTTAGGCTACACCTTC
v_call: TRBV7-6; j_call: TRBJ1-1; clone_size: -; d_call: TRBD1; cdr3_aa: CASSLAPEGAGSEAFF; cdr3_nt: TGTGCCAGCAGCTTAGCTCCGGAGGGGGCAGGGAGTGAAGCTTTCTTT
v_call: TRBV16; j_call: TRBJ1-5; clone_size: -; d_call: -; cdr3_aa: CASSQYTLSNQPQHF; cdr3_nt: TGTGCCAGCAGCCAATATACCCTTAGCAATCAGCCCCAGCATTTT
v_call: TRBV5-1; j_call: TRBJ1-1; clone_size: -; d_call: TRBD1; cdr3_aa: CASSLASGTGLEAFF; cdr3_nt: TGCGCCAGCAGCTTGGCCTCCGGGACAGGCCTTGAAGCTTTCTTT
v_call: TRBV4-3; j_call: TRBJ1-6; clone_size: -; d_call: -; cdr3_aa: CASSHNNSPLHF; cdr3_nt: TGCGCCAGCAGCCATAATAATTCACCCCTCCACTTT
v_call: TRBV7-8; j_call: TRBJ1-2; clone_size: -; d_call: TRBD1; cdr3_aa: CASSRDSFYGYTF; cdr3_nt: TGTGCCAGCAGCCGGGACAGCTTCTATGGCTACACCTTC
v_call: TRBV5-1; j_call: TRBJ1-3; clone_size: -; d_call: -; cdr3_aa: CASSLEPRNTIYF; cdr3_nt: TGCGCCAGCAGCTTGGAGCCAAGAAACACCATATATTTT
v_call: TRBV7-2; j_call: TRBJ1-5; clone_size: -; d_call: TRBD1; cdr3_aa: CASSLRGGAGNQPQHF; cdr3_nt: TGTGCCAGCAGCTTGAGAGGGGGCGCAGGCAATCAGCCCCAGCATTTT
v_call: TRBV9; j_call: TRBJ2-5; clone_size: once; d_call: TRBD2; cdr3_aa: CASSAPGGGETQYF; cdr3_nt: TGTGCCAGCAGCGCCCCGGGCGGGGGAGAGACCCAGTACTTC
v_call: TRBV28; j_call: TRBJ2-7; clone_size: -; d_call: -; cdr3_aa: CASGSNLGEQYF; cdr3_nt: TGTGCCAGCGGCTCCAACCTCGGCGAGCAGTACTTC
v_call: TRBV19; j_call: TRBJ1-1; clone_size: -; d_call: -; cdr3_aa: CASSPPIMVTEAFF; cdr3_nt: TGTGCCAGTAGTCCCCCGATCATGGTCACTGAAGCTTTCTTT
v_call: TRBV9; j_call: TRBJ1-2; clone_size: -; d_call: -; cdr3_aa: CASSGNYGYTF; cdr3_nt: TGTGCCAGCAGCGGAAACTATGGCTACACCTTC